Listed below are T cell receptor beta chains from one sample, sequenced in a study of cytomegalovirus exposure and HLA in healthy donors. The method was immunoSEQ multiplex PCR; TCRdb's version includes in-frame clones alone and lacks a portion of them. The sample lists some 110,000 clones, approximately 72% occurring once. The sequencing input was PBMCs. The receptors stem from a young man in good health and CMV-seronegative. Each CDR3 is given with its conserved first and last residue. The D gene is left open where the match is weak. The size entry is marked missing in some rows and otherwise reads once, few, many or a size class.

V: TRBV6-5; D: NA; J: TRBJ1-6; size: NA; CDR3: CASSYRGGRSPLHF; DNA: TGTGCCAGCAGTTACCGGGGTGGAAGGTCACCCCTCCACTTT
V: TRBV5-1; D: TRBD2; J: TRBJ2-3; size: NA; CDR3: CASSYSGDTDTQYF; DNA: TGCGCCAGCAGCTATAGCGGGGACACAGATACGCAGTATTTT
V: TRBV15; D: NA; J: TRBJ2-1; size: once; CDR3: CATSRASGSYNEQFF; DNA: TGTGCCACCAGCAGAGCCAGCGGATCCTACAATGAGCAGTTCTTC
V: TRBV14; D: NA; J: TRBJ1-6; size: NA; CDR3: CASSQNQGSNSPLHF; DNA: TGTGCCAGCAGCCAAAATCAGGGGTCAAATTCACCCCTCCACTTT
V: TRBV29-1; D: TRBD1; J: TRBJ1-1; size: NA; CDR3: CSVSTGRNTEAFF; DNA: TGCAGCGTGTCGACAGGGAGGAACACTGAAGCTTTCTTT
V: TRBV30; D: NA; J: TRBJ1-5; size: NA; CDR3: CAWSTRGGQPQHF; DNA: TGTGCCTGGAGTACAAGGGGGGGGCAGCCCCAGCATTTT
V: TRBV29-1; D: TRBD2; J: TRBJ2-3; size: NA; CDR3: CSVEDLGGRAANTQYF; DNA: TGCAGCGTTGAAGATCTGGGCGGGAGGGCGGCAAATACGCAGTATTTT
V: TRBV6-1; D: NA; J: TRBJ1-2; size: NA; CDR3: CASSARRTQGSYGYTF; DNA: TGTGCCAGCAGTGCTCGTCGGACCCAGGGGTCCTATGGCTACACCTTC
V: TRBV27; D: NA; J: TRBJ2-3; size: NA; CDR3: CASSPGIKWGDTQYF; DNA: TGTGCCAGCTCCCCCGGGATCAAATGGGGAGATACGCAGTATTTT
V: TRBV7-8; D: NA; J: TRBJ2-3; size: NA; CDR3: CASRTYASGRQYF; DNA: TGTGCCAGCAGGACTTATGCGAGCGGGCGGCAGTATTTT
V: TRBV9; D: TRBD1; J: TRBJ2-7; size: NA; CDR3: CASSVEGTDYEQYF; DNA: TGTGCCAGCAGCGTAGAGGGGACAGATTACGAGCAGTACTTC
V: TRBV4-1; D: NA; J: TRBJ1-5; size: NA; CDR3: CASSNPPGDRSNQPQHF; DNA: TGCGCCAGCAGCAACCCCCCAGGGGACCGAAGCAATCAGCCCCAGCATTTT
V: TRBV19; D: NA; J: TRBJ1-2; size: NA; CDR3: CASSNRGGLVRYGYTF; DNA: TGTGCCAGTAGTAACCGCGGGGGGCTGGTTCGGTATGGCTACACCTTC
V: TRBV10-3; D: NA; J: TRBJ1-4; size: NA; CDR3: CAISESRGGNEKLFF; DNA: TGTGCCATCAGTGAGTCGAGGGGGGGTAATGAAAAACTGTTTTTT
V: TRBV18; D: TRBD2; J: TRBJ2-5; size: NA; CDR3: CASSPPNPLAGRGLSRTQYF; DNA: TGTGCCAGCTCACCACCGAATCCACTAGCGGGAAGGGGTCTTTCGCGGACCCAGTACTTC
V: TRBV7-2; D: TRBD2; J: TRBJ2-1; size: NA; CDR3: CASSYGGSSYNEQFF; DNA: TGTGCCAGCAGTTACGGGGGGTCCTCCTACAATGAGCAGTTCTTC
V: TRBV15; D: NA; J: TRBJ2-1; size: NA; CDR3: CATSRRDLQYNEQFF; DNA: TGTGCCACCAGCAGGAGGGACTTACAATACAATGAGCAGTTCTTC
V: TRBV29-1; D: TRBD1; J: TRBJ1-2; size: NA; CDR3: CSVYSGQLPTNYDYTF; DNA: TGCAGCGTTTACTCGGGACAGCTTCCTACTAACTATGACTACACCTTC
V: TRBV18; D: TRBD1; J: TRBJ2-3; size: NA; CDR3: CASSSQGAGTDTQYF; DNA: TGTGCCAGCTCATCACAGGGGGCCGGCACAGATACGCAGTATTTT
V: TRBV30; D: NA; J: TRBJ2-7; size: NA; CDR3: CAWTLGNEQYF; DNA: TGTGCCTGGACCCTTGGTAACGAGCAGTACTTC
V: TRBV6-6; D: NA; J: TRBJ1-3; size: NA; CDR3: CASSFSQGSGNTIYF; DNA: TGTGCCAGCAGTTTCTCTCAGGGGTCTGGAAACACCATATATTTT
V: TRBV30; D: NA; J: TRBJ1-3; size: NA; CDR3: CAWTKPRRGGLRSGNTIYF; DNA: TGTGCCTGGACTAAACCCCGAAGGGGGGGGCTACGCTCTGGAAACACCATATATTTT
V: TRBV27; D: NA; J: TRBJ1-1; size: few; CDR3: CASSPIGGNTEAFF; DNA: TGTGCCAGCAGTCCCATCGGAGGTAACACTGAAGCTTTCTTT
V: TRBV5-1; D: TRBD2; J: TRBJ2-1; size: NA; CDR3: CASSLALAGGGNEQFF; DNA: TGCGCCAGCAGCTTGGCATTAGCGGGAGGTGGGAATGAGCAGTTCTTC
V: TRBV19; D: TRBD2; J: TRBJ2-7; size: NA; CDR3: CASSTGLGSSYEQYF; DNA: TGTGCCAGTAGTACGGGACTAGGGAGCTCCTACGAGCAGTACTTC
V: TRBV18; D: TRBD1; J: TRBJ2-1; size: NA; CDR3: CASSPPLRTGGNEQFF; DNA: TGTGCCAGCTCACCACCGCTCCGGACAGGGGGCAACGAGCAGTTCTTC
V: TRBV5-1; D: TRBD1; J: TRBJ1-1; size: NA; CDR3: CASSLVSGQGSTFF; DNA: TGCGCCAGCAGCTTGGTTTCGGGACAGGGGAGTACTTTCTTT
V: TRBV4-1; D: NA; J: TRBJ2-2; size: NA; CDR3: CASSQGAGVTGELFF; DNA: TGCGCCAGCAGCCAAGGAGCAGGGGTAACCGGGGAGCTGTTTTTT
V: TRBV5-1; D: NA; J: TRBJ2-3; size: once; CDR3: CASSLGLLSTDTQYF; DNA: TGCGCCAGCAGCTTGGGGCTGCTGAGCACAGATACGCAGTATTTT
V: TRBV25-1; D: NA; J: TRBJ1-3; size: NA; CDR3: CASSRGRFSSGNTIYF; DNA: TGTGCCAGCAGTCGAGGGCGGTTTTCCTCTGGAAACACCATATATTTT
V: TRBV5-1; D: TRBD2; J: TRBJ2-7; size: NA; CDR3: CASSYGTSGLSYEQYF; DNA: TGCGCCAGCAGCTACGGGACTAGCGGACTCTCCTACGAGCAGTACTTC
V: TRBV7-9; D: TRBD1; J: TRBJ2-7; size: once; CDR3: CASSGQAYEQYF; DNA: TGTGCCAGCAGTGGACAGGCCTACGAGCAGTACTTC
V: TRBV21-1; D: NA; J: TRBJ1-2; size: NA; CDR3: CASSKNDTRNHYGYTF; DNA: TGTGCCAGCAGCAAAAATGACACCCGAAATCACTATGGCTACACCTTC
V: TRBV10-2; D: TRBD1; J: TRBJ2-3; size: NA; CDR3: CASSEADRVVPDTQYF; DNA: TGCGCCAGCAGTGAGGCGGACAGGGTAGTCCCAGATACGCAGTATTTT
V: TRBV5-1; D: TRBD1; J: TRBJ2-3; size: few; CDR3: CASRGTGDTQYF; DNA: TGCGCCAGCAGAGGGACAGGGGATACGCAGTATTTT
V: TRBV28; D: TRBD2; J: TRBJ2-3; size: NA; CDR3: CASNGDLAGIDTQYF; DNA: TGTGCCAGCAACGGAGACCTAGCGGGAATAGATACGCAGTATTTT
V: TRBV5-1; D: NA; J: TRBJ2-5; size: NA; CDR3: CASSARETQYF; DNA: TGCGCCAGCAGCGCCCGGGAGACCCAGTACTTC
V: TRBV10-2; D: TRBD2; J: TRBJ2-5; size: NA; CDR3: CASSEWREGRETQYF; DNA: TGCGCCAGCAGTGAGTGGAGGGAGGGCCGGGAGACCCAGTACTTC
V: TRBV18; D: NA; J: TRBJ2-7; size: NA; CDR3: CASSPGLSYEQYF; DNA: TGTGCCAGCTCACCCGGTCTCTCCTACGAGCAGTACTTC
V: TRBV5-6; D: TRBD1; J: TRBJ2-1; size: NA; CDR3: CASSLLVWDSNYNEQFF; DNA: TGTGCCAGCAGCTTGTTGGTATGGGACAGCAATTACAATGAGCAGTTCTTC
V: TRBV11-2; D: NA; J: TRBJ2-5; size: few; CDR3: CASSSPYQETQYF; DNA: TGTGCCAGCAGCTCTCCGTACCAAGAGACCCAGTACTTC
V: TRBV6-1; D: TRBD2; J: TRBJ2-7; size: NA; CDR3: CASSEEGSGVVSYEQYF; DNA: TGTGCCAGCAGTGAAGAGGGTAGCGGGGTAGTCTCCTACGAGCAGTACTTC
V: TRBV19; D: NA; J: TRBJ1-5; size: once; CDR3: CASSIRGSDQHF; DNA: TGTGCCAGTAGTATCCGGGGGTCAGACCAGCATTTT
V: TRBV5-1; D: NA; J: TRBJ1-2; size: NA; CDR3: CASKRRGTGNYGYTF; DNA: TGCGCCTCAAAACGCCGAGGAACGGGAAACTATGGCTACACCTTC
V: TRBV9; D: TRBD2; J: TRBJ2-7; size: NA; CDR3: CASSAALPSREGYEQYF; DNA: TGTGCCAGCAGCGCCGCCCTCCCTAGCCGGGAGGGCTACGAGCAGTACTTC
V: TRBV5-4; D: TRBD2; J: TRBJ2-5; size: NA; CDR3: CASSPKTSGGSETQYF; DNA: TGTGCCAGCAGCCCCAAGACTAGCGGGGGTTCGGAGACCCAGTACTTC
V: TRBV4-3; D: TRBD1; J: TRBJ1-1; size: NA; CDR3: CASSLGTGEAEAFF; DNA: TGCGCCAGCAGCCTCGGGACAGGGGAGGCTGAAGCTTTCTTT
V: TRBV28; D: NA; J: TRBJ1-4; size: NA; CDR3: CASNSNEKLFF; DNA: TGTGCCAGCAACAGCAATGAAAAACTGTTTTTT
V: TRBV27; D: NA; J: TRBJ1-1; size: NA; CDR3: CASSWSGFTEAFF; DNA: TGTGCCAGCAGTTGGTCAGGGTTCACTGAAGCTTTCTTT
V: TRBV27; D: TRBD1; J: TRBJ2-2; size: NA; CDR3: CASRPGTATLVGELFF; DNA: TGTGCCAGCAGACCCGGGACAGCGACCTTGGTCGGGGAGCTGTTTTTT
V: TRBV7-9; D: NA; J: TRBJ1-1; size: once; CDR3: CASSPSRAEKRAFF; DNA: TGTGCCAGCAGCCCAAGCCGAGCCGAAAAGAGGGCTTTCTTT
V: TRBV11-2; D: NA; J: TRBJ2-7; size: NA; CDR3: CASSKQYGTYEQYF; DNA: TGTGCCAGCAGCAAACAATACGGGACCTACGAGCAGTACTTC
V: TRBV5-1; D: TRBD1; J: TRBJ2-2; size: NA; CDR3: CASGQAANTGELFF; DNA: TGCGCCAGCGGACAGGCCGCGAACACCGGGGAGCTGTTTTTT